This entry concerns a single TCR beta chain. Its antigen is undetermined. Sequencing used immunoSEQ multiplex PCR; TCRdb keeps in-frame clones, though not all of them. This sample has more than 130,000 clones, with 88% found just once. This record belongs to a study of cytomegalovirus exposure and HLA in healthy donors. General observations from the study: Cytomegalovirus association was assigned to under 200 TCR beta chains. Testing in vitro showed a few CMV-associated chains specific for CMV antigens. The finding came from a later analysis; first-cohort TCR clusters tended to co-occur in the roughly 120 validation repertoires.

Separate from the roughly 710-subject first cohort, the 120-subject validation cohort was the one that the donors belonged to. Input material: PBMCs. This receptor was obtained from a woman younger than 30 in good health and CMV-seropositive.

CDR3 sequence reads: CASSIGRALAKNIQYF. Written as DNA, the CDR3 is TGTGCCAGTAGTATAGGCAGGGCGTTAGCCAAAAACATTCAGTACTTC. The chain has TRBV19 and TRBJ2-4; possibly TRBD1 for D (5 bases). Trimming shortened V by 1 base and J by 0 bases, and 10 bases separated the two germline ends. Germline V gene data show CDR1 as LNHDA and CDR2 as SQIVND (reference sequence). CDR3 length equals 16 residues.